This section outlines one T cell receptor (beta chain) sequence together with its context. This sample was taken from a study of blood T cell repertoires in COVID-19. As for the study in general: Nucleic acid was either cDNA or gDNA, and it came from T cells, B-cell-depleted T cells, or PBMCs.

Trimming pared 2 bases from V and 6 bases from J, leaving 13 bases between. In germline, CDR1 is MNHEY, CDR2 SVGAGI. CDR3 length: 14 amino acids. Measured with immunoSEQ multiplex PCR; TCRdb has only the in-frame clones, and not every one. This sample has 200,000 to 300,000 clones, with around 81% found just once. The J gene is TRBJ2-5, the V gene TRBV6-5; D unclear. The sample consisted of peripheral blood. This clonotype originated in a man in his thirties or forties who had recovered from COVID-19. CDR3 protein: CASSYTTAAQTQYF. In DNA form, the CDR3 reads TGTGCCAGCAGTTACACCACTGCTGCCCAGACCCAGTACTTC.